The sample holds a few counts of the clone carrying this T cell receptor (beta chain). Its antigen is currently unknown. Expressed TCRB transcripts got sequenced, as all isolated RNA was reverse transcribed. Libraries were prepared by immunoSEQ multiplex PCR; TCRdb keeps only in-frame clonotypes and omits some of them. There are some 360,000 clones in the sample; over 8.5% occur only once, and over 0.45% lies in the top ten. This record belongs to a study of beta chain features in type 1 diabetes. Study-wide findings and caveats: A PCR bias possibly favoring shorter templates would apply equally to patients and controls. People with Type 1 diabetes carried modestly yet significantly shorter TCRB CDR3s in all four CD4+ subsets.

The germline V gene has CDR1 GTSNPN and CDR2 SVGIG (reference sequence). V lost 5 bases to trimming and J lost 3 bases; unmatched junction nucleotides: 12. The CDR3 length is 16 residues. Specimen: central memory CD4+ T cells from blood. The receptor comes from a man aged 25-40 years with type 1 diabetes. The chain carries TRBV30 and TRBJ1-2; 10 positions match TRBD1. Written as DNA, the CDR3 is TGTGCCTGGGTTGACAGGGGGCGCAGCAGAGACTATGGCTACACCTTC. Translating it yields CAWVDRGRSRDYGYTF.